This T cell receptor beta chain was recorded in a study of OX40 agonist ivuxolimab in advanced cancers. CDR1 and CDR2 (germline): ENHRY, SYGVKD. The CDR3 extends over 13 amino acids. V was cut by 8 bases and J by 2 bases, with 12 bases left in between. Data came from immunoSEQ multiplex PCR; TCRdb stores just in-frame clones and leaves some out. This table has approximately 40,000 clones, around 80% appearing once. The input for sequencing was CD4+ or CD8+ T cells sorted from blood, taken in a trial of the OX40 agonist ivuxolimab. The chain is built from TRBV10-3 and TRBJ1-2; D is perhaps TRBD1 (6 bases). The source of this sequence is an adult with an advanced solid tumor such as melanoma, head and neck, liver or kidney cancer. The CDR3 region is CAIGEGGNYGYTF. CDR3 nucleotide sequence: TGTGCCATCGGGGAGGGGGGCAACTATGGCTACACCTTC.